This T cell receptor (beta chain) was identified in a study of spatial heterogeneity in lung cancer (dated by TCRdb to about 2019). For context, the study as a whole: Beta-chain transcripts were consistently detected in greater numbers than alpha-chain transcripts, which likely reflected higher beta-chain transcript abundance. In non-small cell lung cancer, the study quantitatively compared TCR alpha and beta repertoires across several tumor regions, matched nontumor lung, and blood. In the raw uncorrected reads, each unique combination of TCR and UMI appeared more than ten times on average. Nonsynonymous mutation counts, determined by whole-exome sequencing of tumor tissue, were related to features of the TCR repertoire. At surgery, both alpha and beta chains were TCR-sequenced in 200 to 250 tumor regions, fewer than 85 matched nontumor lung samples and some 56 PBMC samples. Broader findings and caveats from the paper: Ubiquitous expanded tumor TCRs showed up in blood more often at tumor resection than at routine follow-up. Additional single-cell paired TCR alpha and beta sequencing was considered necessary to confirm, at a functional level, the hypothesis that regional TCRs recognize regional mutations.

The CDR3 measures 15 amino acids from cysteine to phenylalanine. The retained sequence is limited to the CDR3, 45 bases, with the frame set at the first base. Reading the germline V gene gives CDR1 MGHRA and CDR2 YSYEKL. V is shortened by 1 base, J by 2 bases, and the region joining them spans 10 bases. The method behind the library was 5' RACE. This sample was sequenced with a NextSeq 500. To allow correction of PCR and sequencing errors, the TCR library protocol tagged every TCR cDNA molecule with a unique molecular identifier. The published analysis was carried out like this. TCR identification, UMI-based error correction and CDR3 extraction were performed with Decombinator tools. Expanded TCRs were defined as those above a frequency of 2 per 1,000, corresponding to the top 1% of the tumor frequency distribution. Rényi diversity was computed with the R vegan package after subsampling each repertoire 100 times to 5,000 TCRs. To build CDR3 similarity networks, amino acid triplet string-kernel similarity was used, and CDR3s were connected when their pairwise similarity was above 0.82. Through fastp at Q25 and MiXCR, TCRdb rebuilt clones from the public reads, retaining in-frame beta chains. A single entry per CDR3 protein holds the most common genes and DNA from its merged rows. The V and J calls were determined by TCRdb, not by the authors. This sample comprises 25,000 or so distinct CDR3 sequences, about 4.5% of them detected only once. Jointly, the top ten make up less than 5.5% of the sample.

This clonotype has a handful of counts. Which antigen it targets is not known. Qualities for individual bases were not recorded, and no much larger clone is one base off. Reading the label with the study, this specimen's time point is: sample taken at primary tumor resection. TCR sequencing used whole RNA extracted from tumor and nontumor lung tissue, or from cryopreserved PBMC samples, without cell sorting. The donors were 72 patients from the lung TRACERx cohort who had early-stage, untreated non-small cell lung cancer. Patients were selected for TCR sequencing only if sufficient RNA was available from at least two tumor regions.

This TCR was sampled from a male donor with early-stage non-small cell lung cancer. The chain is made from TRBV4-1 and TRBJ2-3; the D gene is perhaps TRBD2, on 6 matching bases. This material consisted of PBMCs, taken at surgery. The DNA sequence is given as TGCGCCAGCAGCCAAGGGGACTCACTCACAGATACGCAGTATTTT. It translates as CASSQGDSLTDTQYF.